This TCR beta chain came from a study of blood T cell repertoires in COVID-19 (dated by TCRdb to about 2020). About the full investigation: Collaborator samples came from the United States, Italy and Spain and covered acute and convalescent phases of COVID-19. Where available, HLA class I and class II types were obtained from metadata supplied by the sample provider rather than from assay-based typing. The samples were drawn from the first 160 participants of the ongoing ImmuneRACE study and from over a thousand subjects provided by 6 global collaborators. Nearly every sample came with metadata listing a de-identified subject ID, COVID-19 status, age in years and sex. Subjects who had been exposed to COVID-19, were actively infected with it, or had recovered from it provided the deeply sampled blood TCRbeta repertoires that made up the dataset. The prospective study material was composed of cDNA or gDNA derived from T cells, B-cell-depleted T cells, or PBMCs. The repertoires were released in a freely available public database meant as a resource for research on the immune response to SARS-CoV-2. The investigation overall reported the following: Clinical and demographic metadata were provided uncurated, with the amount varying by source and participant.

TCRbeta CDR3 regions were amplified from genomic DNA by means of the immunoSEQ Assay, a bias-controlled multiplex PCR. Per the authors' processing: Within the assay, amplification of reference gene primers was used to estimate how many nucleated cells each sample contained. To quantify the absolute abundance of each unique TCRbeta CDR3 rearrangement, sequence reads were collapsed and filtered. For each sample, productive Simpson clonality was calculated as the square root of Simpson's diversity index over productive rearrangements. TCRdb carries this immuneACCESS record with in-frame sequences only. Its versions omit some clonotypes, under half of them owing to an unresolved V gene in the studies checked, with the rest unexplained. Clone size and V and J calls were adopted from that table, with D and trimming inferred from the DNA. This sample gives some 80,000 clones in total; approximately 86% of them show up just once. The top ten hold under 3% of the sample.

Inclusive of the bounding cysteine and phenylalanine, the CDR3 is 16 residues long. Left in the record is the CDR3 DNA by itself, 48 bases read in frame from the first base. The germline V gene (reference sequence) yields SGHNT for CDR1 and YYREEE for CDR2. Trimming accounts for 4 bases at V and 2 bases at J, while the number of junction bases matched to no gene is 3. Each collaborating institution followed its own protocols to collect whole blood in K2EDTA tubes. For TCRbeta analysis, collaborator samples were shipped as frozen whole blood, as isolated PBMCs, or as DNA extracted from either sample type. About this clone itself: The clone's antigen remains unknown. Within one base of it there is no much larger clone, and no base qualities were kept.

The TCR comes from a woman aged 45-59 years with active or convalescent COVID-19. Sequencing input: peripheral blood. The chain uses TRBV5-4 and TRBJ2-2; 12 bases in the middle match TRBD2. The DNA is TGTGCCAGCAGCAGACTAGCGGGGGACAACACCGGGGAGCTGTTTTTT. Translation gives CASSRLAGDNTGELFF.